This TCR beta chain was profiled in a study of blood T cells in healthy people across ages. General study findings and limits: Donor CMV infection status was unknown, possibly confounding age-related changes in expanded clonotypes. Diversity was higher, and naive CD4+ cells more numerous, in long-lived donors than in aged donors.

Through a sample-barcoded 5' primer and a J-beta primer mix, a second PCR was run for roughly 6 to 11 cycles. TCRdb reanalysed the 5' RACE reads using MiXCR and keeps one entry per CDR3 protein. The table has about 1.1 million distinct CDR3 sequences, 30% to 40% seen once. Notes on this clonotype: Its target is not known.

V lost 1 base to trimming and J lost 1 base; unmatched junction nucleotides: 11. The CDR3 loop spans 17 amino acids. Germline-derived CDR1 and CDR2 are SQVTM and ANQGSEA. The source material was blood. This clonotype was obtained from a man aged 18 to 35 in good health. V is TRBV29-1 and J is TRBJ1-2, with 8 nucleotides matching TRBD1. This CDR3 reads CSVEARTGKPLNYGYTF. CDR3 sequence (DNA): TGCAGCGTTGAAGCACGGACAGGGAAACCACTTAACTATGGCTACACCTTC.